This TCR beta chain was recovered during a study of spatial heterogeneity in lung cancer. Overall study context: The cohort: around 79 early-stage, untreated non-small cell lung cancer patients.

Each molecule of TCR cDNA was tagged with one unique molecular identifier. TCRdb fed the 5' RACE reads into MiXCR, producing one record per CDR3 protein. Of 4,000 or so distinct CDR3 sequences detected, about 25% appear once; the ten largest clones hold roughly 5.7%. Stated time point: blood at routine non-recurrence follow-up after resection. Without sorting, whole RNA was sequenced from tumor, nontumor lung or frozen PBMC. Unmatched junction bases numbered 8, after V lost 2 bases and J lost 1 base. From germline, CDR1 is MDHEN and CDR2 SYDVKM. This CDR3 comprises 17 residues. In its sample, this clonotype was seen a few times.

The material sequenced was PBMCs, taken at follow-up. The genes are TRBV28 and TRBJ2-7, with 10 bases lining up with TRBD2. This TCR was sampled from a male donor with early-stage non-small cell lung cancer. CDR3 amino acids: CASSLRRGLATSYEQYF. CDR3 nucleotide sequence: TGTGCCAGCAGTTTACGAAGGGGACTAGCGACTTCCTACGAGCAGTACTTC.